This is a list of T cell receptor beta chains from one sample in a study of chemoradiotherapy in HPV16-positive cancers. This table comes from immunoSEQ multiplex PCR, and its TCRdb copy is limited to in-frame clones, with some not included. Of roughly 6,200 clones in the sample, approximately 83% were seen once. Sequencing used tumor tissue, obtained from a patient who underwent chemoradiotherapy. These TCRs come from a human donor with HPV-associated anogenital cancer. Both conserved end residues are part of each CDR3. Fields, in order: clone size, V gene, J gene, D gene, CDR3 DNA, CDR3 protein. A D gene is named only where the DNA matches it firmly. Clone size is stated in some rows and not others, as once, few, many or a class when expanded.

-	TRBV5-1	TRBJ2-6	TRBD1	TGCGCCAGCAGCTTAACGGGACAGAGATTCTCTGGGGCCAACGTCCTGACTTTC	CASSLTGQRFSGANVLTF
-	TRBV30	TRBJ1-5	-	TGTGCCTGGACCCCCATGACCGCGAATTTGGTCGGCAATCAGCCCCAGCATTTT	CAWTPMTANLVGNQPQHF
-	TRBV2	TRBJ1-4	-	TGTGCCAGCAGTTCTCAGGCGTTGGTTTTTGAAAAACTGTTTTTT	CASSSQALVFEKLFF
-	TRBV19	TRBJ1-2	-	TGTGCCAGTAGTATAGATGGGGACAAGATCTATGGCTACACCTTC	CASSIDGDKIYGYTF
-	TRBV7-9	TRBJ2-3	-	TGTGCCAGCAGCTTAGCGTTTAGTGAGCCGGCGGATACGCAGTATTTT	CASSLAFSEPADTQYF
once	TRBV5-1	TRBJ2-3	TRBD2	TGCGCCAGCAGCTTCCCTAGCGGGACCACAGATACGCAGTATTTT	CASSFPSGTTDTQYF
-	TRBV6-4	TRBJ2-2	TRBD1	TGTGCCAGCTCAACCGGGACAGGGTTCACCGGGGAGCTGTTTTTT	CASSTGTGFTGELFF
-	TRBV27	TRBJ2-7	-	TGTGCCAGCGGTGGTCCGGGGGAAAGCTACGAGCAGTACTTC	CASGGPGESYEQYF
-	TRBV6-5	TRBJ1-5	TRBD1	TGTGCCAGCAGTGCAGGGGGGCATCAGCCCCAGCATTTT	CASSAGGHQPQHF
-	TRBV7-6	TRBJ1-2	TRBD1	TGTGCCAGCAGCTCAGACAGGGCCCTAGCTAACTATGGCTACACCTTC	CASSSDRALANYGYTF